A single sample is the source of the 31 T cell receptor beta chains below, sequenced in a study of T-cell reconstitution after alpha-beta-depleted transplantation in children. Unique molecular identifiers were used to barcode this TCRbeta library. From the PCR reads, TCRdb called clonotypes with MiXCR, one entry per CDR3 protein. This table holds some 150,000 distinct CDR3 sequences, 8.8% found once. The sequences come from PBMCs, mostly from graft donor cells, collected 180 days after TCRalphabeta/CD19-depleted stem cell transplant. These TCRs come from a female patient younger than 10 who had a stem cell transplant for congenital amegakaryocytic thrombocytopenia, so the T cells may come from the graft donor.

This clonotype appeared a few times. This sequence joins TRBV20-1 and TRBJ2-3; 13 nucleotides align to TRBD2. This CDR3 comprises 15 residues. V dropped 6 bases and J dropped 8; count of bases not matched to a gene: 11. CDR1 is DFQATT and CDR2 is SNEGSKA in the germline V gene (reference sequence). The CDR3 nucleotides read TGCAGTGCCTTGACTAGCGGGAGGCTTAAGGTTACGCAGTATTTT. It specifies CSALTSGRLKVTQYF.

A word on this clonotype: With a much larger clone just one base away, this may be a read error. V and J are TRBV27 and TRBJ2-5; TRBD1 aligns across 7 bases. V shed 0 bases, J shed 7 bases, and the junction held 11 bases outside the gene matches. The CDR3 runs 16 residues. Germline V gene data show CDR1 as MNHEY and CDR2 as SMNVEV (reference sequence). The CDR3 reads CASSLSKGAHGATQYF. CDR3 nucleotide sequence: TGTGCCAGCAGTTTATCAAAGGGGGCGCATGGAGCGACCCAGTACTTC.

J is TRBJ2-3 and V is TRBV6-2 or TRBV6-3; D unclear. The CDR3 has 11 residues. Germline V gives CDR1 MNHEY, CDR2 SVGEGT. V shed 7 bases and J shed 7 bases, with 9 bases lying between them. The CDR3 DNA follows: TGTGCCAGCACTAGAGCCTATACGCAGTATTTT. Residues: CASTRAYTQYF.

This clonotype occurred many times. V and J are TRBV12-3 or TRBV12-4 and TRBJ1-5; D gene ambiguous. Trimming shortened V by 1 base and J by 1 base, and 8 bases separated the two germline ends. The CDR3 sequence is 15 residues long. The DNA of the CDR3 is TGTGCCAGCAGTTTAGGGATCATAAGCAATCAGCCCCAGCATTTT. Amino acids: CASSLGIISNQPQHF.

This clonotype was counted a few times. CDR3 residues: CSALDGDQPQHF. For the CDR3, the DNA is TGCAGTGCTTTGGACGGTGATCAGCCCCAGCATTTT. This chain joins TRBV20-1 and TRBJ1-5; D gene unclear. CDR1 is DFQATT and CDR2 is SNEGSKA in the germline V gene (reference sequence). V was pared by 5 bases and J by 5 bases, with 10 bases between. The CDR3 contains 12 residues.

This clonotype was observed a handful of times. The chain employs TRBV7-9 and TRBJ2-1; 11 bases are shared with TRBD2. Looked up from germline, CDR1 is SEHNR and CDR2 is FQNEAQ (reference sequence). Trimming at V came to 6 bases and at J to 10 bases, leaving 14 bases not matched to a gene. This CDR3 spans 16 amino acids. This CDR3 is CASSNPGLAALREQFF. Here the CDR3 DNA reads TGTGCCAGCAGTAACCCGGGACTAGCGGCCCTGCGGGAGCAGTTCTTC. The entire variable domain, with the rest obtained from reference TRBV7-9 and TRBJ2-1, is as follows: DTGVSQNPRHKITKRGQNVTFRCDPISEHNRLYWYRQTLGQGPEFLTYFQNEAQLEKSRLLSDRFSAERPKGSFSTLEIQRTEQGDSAMYLCASSNPGLAALREQFFGPGTRLTVL.

CDR3: CASSQTPWVLRGNEQFF. DNA for the CDR3: TGCGCCAGCAGCCAAACCCCGTGGGTGTTGCGCGGCAATGAGCAGTTCTTC. V usage is TRBV4-3 and J usage is TRBJ2-1; D ambiguous. CDR1 is LGHNA and CDR2 is YSLEER in the germline V gene. V lost 2 bases to trimming and J lost 6 bases, with 20 bases between them. The CDR3 is 17 amino acids.

This clonotype was recorded at least ten times. This chain joins TRBV7-2 and TRBJ2-5; perhaps TRBD2 as D (5 bases). CDR1 SGHTA and CDR2 FQGNSA come from the germline V gene. CDR3 length: 15 amino acids. Trimming took off 2 bases at V and 2 bases at J, with 12 bases between the two ends. The CDR3 loop reads CASSLIYGGQETQYF. The CDR3 DNA reads as TGTGCCAGCAGCTTAATTTATGGCGGGCAAGAGACCCAGTACTTC. The complete variable domain, with remaining parts taken from reference TRBV7-2 and TRBJ2-5, reads GAGVSQSPSNKVTEKGKDVELRCDPISGHTALYWYRQSLGQGLEFLIYFQGNSAPDKSGLPSDRFSAERTGGSVSTLTIQRTQQEDSAVYLCASSLIYGGQETQYFGPGTRLLVL.

Many counts were recorded for this clonotype. V usage is TRBV6-1 and J usage is TRBJ2-1, with D perhaps matching TRBD1 (6 bases). Germline CDR1 is MNHNS and CDR2 is SASEGT. V gave up 4 bases and J gave up 7 bases, with 17 bases separating them. The CDR3 totals 15 residues. This CDR3 is CASSAGTQGWNEQFF. The CDR3 region has the DNA TGTGCCAGCAGTGCTGGGACACAGGGCTGGAATGAGCAGTTCTTC.

This clonotype came up many times. This rearrangement joins TRBV7-9 to TRBJ2-2; D gene unclear. Germline CDR1 SEHNR, CDR2 FQNEAQ (reference sequence). Trimming took 8 bases from V and 0 from J, leaving 7 bases between them. This CDR3 is 13 amino acids long. CDR3 sequence (DNA): TGTGCCAGCGCTCTCCCGAACACCGGGGAGCTGTTTTTT. Translated, it gives CASALPNTGELFF.

Concerning this clonotype: It may be a read error: a sequence one base away is much more abundant. The J gene is TRBJ2-5, the V gene TRBV28, with D perhaps TRBD1 or TRBD2 (5 bases each). Trimming took 10 bases from V and 4 from J, leaving 16 bases between them. This CDR3 comprises 13 residues. The germline V gene has CDR1 MDHEN and CDR2 SYDVKM. The CDR3 spells CATTLGVGETQYF. The CDR3 DNA follows: TGTGCCACCACTCTGGGGGTGGGAGAGACCCAGTACTTC.

The chain employs TRBV5-4 and TRBJ2-5; 7 bases are a match to TRBD1. There are 14 residues in the CDR3. The germline CDR1 and CDR2 sequences are SGHNT and YYREEE (reference sequence). Trimming at V came to 4 bases and at J to 5 bases, leaving 8 bases not matched to a gene. CDR3 coding DNA: TGTGCCAGCAGCCCCAGACAGGGTCGGGAGACCCAGTACTTC. Translated: CASSPRQGRETQYF.

This clonotype was picked up many times. The chain recombines TRBV18 with TRBJ2-5; D unclear. Trimming pared 3 bases from V and 0 bases from J, leaving 2 bases between. The CDR3 sequence is 12 residues long. Germline V CDR1 and CDR2: KGHSH, LQKENI. CDR3 coding DNA: TGTGCCAGCTCACCGTACCAAGAGACCCAGTACTTC. Translation gives CASSPYQETQYF.

The table lists this clonotype with a few counts. This chain connects TRBV5-1 to TRBJ2-2, with TRBD1 as a possible D gene (5 bases). The germline gives CDR1 SGHRS, CDR2 YFSETQ. The germline V and J ends were trimmed by 2 bases and 4 bases, with 9 bases remaining between them. The CDR3 covers 14 residues. In DNA form, the CDR3 reads TGCGCCAGCAGCTTCAGGGTTCGCACCGGGGAGCTGTTTTTT. It translates to CASSFRVRTGELFF.

This clonotype was counted ten times or more. V and J are TRBV10-3 and TRBJ2-5; 7 positions agree with TRBD1. The CDR3 is 14 residues long. CDR1 ENHRY and CDR2 SYGVKD come from the germline V gene. V lost 5 bases, J lost 7 bases, and 10 bases stayed unmatched. DNA for the CDR3: TGTGCCATCAGTCGGGACAGCTCTTTTGGGACCCAGTACTTC. Translation gives CAISRDSSFGTQYF.

Only a few counts were recorded for this clonotype. The rearrangement joins TRBV3-1 to TRBJ1-6; D is perhaps TRBD1 (5 bases). Germline V gene lookup returns CDR1 LGHDT and CDR2 YNNKEL (reference sequence). Trimming took off 2 bases at V and 3 bases at J, with 8 bases between the two ends. This CDR3 has 15 amino acids. The CDR3 region is CASSQRGIYNSPLHF. The CDR3 nucleotides read TGTGCCAGCAGCCAACGGGGGATCTATAATTCACCCCTCCACTTT. The full variable domain, in which reference TRBV3-1 and TRBJ1-6 provide the parts outside the CDR3, is DTAVSQTPKYLVTQMGNDKSIKCEQNLGHDTMYWYKQDSKKFLKIMFSYNNKELIINETVPNRFSPKSPDKAHLNLHINSLELGDSAVYFCASSQRGIYNSPLHFGNGTRLTVT.

This rearrangement joins TRBV12-3 or TRBV12-4 to TRBJ2-5, with 8 positions matching TRBD1. CDR3 length: 14 residues. V dropped 6 bases and J dropped 5; count of bases not matched to a gene: 8. The CDR3 loop is CASRKTGAVETQYF. CDR3 coding DNA: TGTGCCAGCAGGAAGACAGGGGCGGTGGAGACCCAGTACTTC.

This chain links TRBV6-5 with TRBJ1-5; D remains unclear. Germline CDR1 is MNHEY and CDR2 is SVGAGI. CDR3 length: 15 amino acids. Trimming removed 6 bases at V and 6 bases at J, with 18 bases between. The CDR3 loop reads CASSLKTGLLQPQHF. The CDR3 DNA follows: TGTGCCAGCAGCCTTAAAACCGGACTCCTTCAGCCCCAGCATTTT.

In the case of this clonotype: At one end, the junction sequence differs from germline, possibly due to a read error. The chain links TRBV7-9 to TRBJ1-5, with D unresolved. The CDR3 runs 13 residues. Germline lookup yields CDR1 SEHNR and CDR2 FQNEAQ (reference sequence). The CDR3 reads CAGSLGINQPQHF. The CDR3 DNA reads as TGTGCCGGCAGCTTAGGTATTAATCAGCCCCAGCATTTT.

This clonotype was observed many times. The V gene is TRBV4-3, the J gene TRBJ2-1, with TRBD2 identical over 10 bases. This CDR3 comprises 17 residues. J lost 2 bases, V lost 1 base, and 5 bases had no gene match. Germline CDR1 is LGHNA and CDR2 is YSLEER. The CDR3 nucleotides read TGCGCCAGCAGCCAAGGATCTAGCGGGAGTCCCTACAATGAGCAGTTCTTC. It yields the protein CASSQGSSGSPYNEQFF.

This clonotype was counted ten times or more. J is TRBJ2-7 and V is TRBV10-3; possible D gene TRBD2, 6 bases. Germline V gene sequence: CDR1 ENHRY, CDR2 SYGVKD. V dropped 0 bases and J dropped 1 base, with 10 bases sitting between them. This CDR3 contains 15 residues. The CDR3, as DNA: TGTGCCATCAGTGAGTCGCGGGGTGGGTCCTACGAGCAGTACTTC. Translated: CAISESRGGSYEQYF.

This clonotype was detected ten times or more. This chain uses TRBV20-1 with TRBJ2-3, with D possibly being TRBD1 or TRBD2 (5 bases each). Germline CDR1 DFQATT, CDR2 SNEGSKA (reference sequence). The CDR3 spans 14 residues. Trimming shortened V by 1 base and J by 5 bases, and 13 bases separated the two germline ends. CDR3 in amino acids: CSARGSVGGDTQYF. CDR3 in DNA: TGCAGTGCTAGAGGTAGCGTTGGGGGAGATACGCAGTATTTT.

This clonotype was observed a few times. The junction differs from germline at one of its ends, possibly a read error. V gene TRBV16 combines with J gene TRBJ2-7; TRBD2 agrees at 9 bases. Germline V gene sequence: CDR1 KGHSY, CDR2 FQNENV. CDR3 size: 17 residues. The CDR3 loop reads CASRQSGGLAGTYEQYF. For the CDR3, the DNA is TGTGCCAGCAGACAATCGGGCGGGCTAGCGGGAACCTACGAGCAGTACTTC.

There are many counts of this clonotype. This chain uses TRBV30 with TRBJ1-5; 7 bases map to TRBD1. This CDR3 has 12 residues. Germline-derived CDR1 and CDR2 are GTSNPN and SVGIG (reference sequence). The junction had 7 bases not matched to a gene; V was cut back by 2 bases and J by 12 bases. CDR3 sequence reads: CAWSNPGGYQHF. The DNA of the CDR3 is TGTGCCTGGAGTAACCCAGGGGGGTACCAGCATTTT.

This clonotype was seen a few times. V usage is TRBV20-1 and J usage is TRBJ2-7; D is possibly TRBD2 (6 bases). V lost 0 bases, J lost 0 bases, and 18 bases lay in between. CDR1 is DFQATT, CDR2 SNEGSKA, per germline (reference sequence). This CDR3 has 17 residues. CDR3 in amino acids: CSARDRDERGISYEQYF. CDR3 nucleotides: TGCAGTGCTAGAGATCGCGACGAACGGGGGATCTCCTACGAGCAGTACTTC.

This clonotype was found many times. This chain links TRBV28 with TRBJ2-1; 8 nucleotides agree with TRBD2. The length of the CDR3 is 15 residues. Germline CDR1 is MDHEN and CDR2 is SYDVKM. V lost 7 bases to trimming and J lost 6 bases; unmatched junction nucleotides: 11. The CDR3 here is CASTVAGPVGNEQFF. The CDR3 nucleotides are TGTGCCAGCACCGTAGCGGGGCCAGTAGGCAATGAGCAGTTCTTC. The variable domain in full, with the rest retrieved from reference TRBV28 and TRBJ2-1, is DVKVTQSSRYLVKRTGEKVFLECVQDMDHENMFWYRQDPGLGLRLIYFSYDVKMKEKGDIPEGYSVSREKKERFSLILESASTNQTSMYLCASTVAGPVGNEQFFGPGTRLTVL.

The gene calls are TRBV12-3 or TRBV12-4 and TRBJ1-1; 12 nucleotides align to TRBD1. CDR3 length: 14 residues. V lost 7 bases to trimming and J lost 6 bases; unmatched junction nucleotides: 6. The CDR3 protein is CASKEGQGAPEAFF. CDR3 nucleotides: TGTGCCAGCAAGGAGGGACAGGGGGCCCCTGAAGCTTTCTTT.

This clonotype was recorded many times. This chain uses TRBV20-1 with TRBJ2-5; unclear D gene. The V end lost 3 bases, the J end lost 5 bases, and 4 bases lay between the germline ends. CDR1 and CDR2 from the germline V gene are DFQATT and SNEGSKA (reference sequence). The CDR3 length is 10 residues. The CDR3 loop is CSASTETQYF. The CDR3 region has the DNA TGCAGTGCTAGCACTGAGACCCAGTACTTC.

This clonotype was observed a few times. CDR3 DNA: TGTGCCAGCAGCTTGGGGTGGGGGAATAGGAATCAGCCCCAGCATTTT. This codes for CASSLGWGNRNQPQHF. This sequence joins TRBV5-5 and TRBJ1-5, with a tentative D call TRBD1 (5 bases). Trimming left V 0 bases short and J 4 bases short, with 14 bases between. Germline V CDR1 and CDR2: SGHKS, YYEKEE (reference sequence). The CDR3 consists of 16 residues.

At least ten counts were recorded for this clonotype. The J gene is TRBJ2-2, the V gene TRBV3-1; 14 positions agree with TRBD2. This CDR3 region has 18 residues. V lost 0 bases to trimming and J lost 4 bases; unmatched junction nucleotides: 4. CDR1 is LGHDT, CDR2 YNNKEL, per germline (reference sequence). The chain's CDR3 is CASSQDRGLAGGTGELFF. The CDR3 DNA reads TGTGCCAGCAGCCAAGATAGAGGACTAGCGGGAGGCACCGGGGAGCTGTTTTTT. The whole variable domain, filled in from reference TRBV3-1 and TRBJ2-2, reads DTAVSQTPKYLVTQMGNDKSIKCEQNLGHDTMYWYKQDSKKFLKIMFSYNNKELIINETVPNRFSPKSPDKAHLNLHINSLELGDSAVYFCASSQDRGLAGGTGELFFGEGSRLTVL.

This sequence joins TRBV5-1 and TRBJ2-7; the match to TRBD1 covers 9 bases. In germline, CDR1 is SGHRS, CDR2 YFSETQ. This CDR3 is 16 amino acids long. The J segment lost 4 bases and the V segment lost 3 bases, leaving 11 bases of the junction unmatched. This chain's CDR3 is CASSWLPGQGLYEQYF. CDR3 DNA sequence: TGCGCCAGCAGCTGGCTCCCGGGACAGGGTTTGTACGAGCAGTACTTC.